This entry lists 28 T cell receptor beta chains sequenced from one sample in a study of T-cell reconstitution after alpha-beta-depleted transplantation in children. The TCRbeta library was prepared with unique molecular identifiers. TCRdb fed the PCR reads into MiXCR, producing one record per CDR3 protein. The sample carries about 300,000 distinct CDR3 sequences, 10% recorded once. The material sequenced was PBMCs, taken before TCRalphabeta/CD19-depleted stem cell transplant. These receptors were collected from a boy under two years old with acute myeloid leukemia, due to receive a stem cell transplant.

This clonotype was counted many times. This chain uses TRBV6-5 with TRBJ2-3; 10 nucleotides agree with TRBD2. CDR3 length equals 16 residues. V was clipped by 4 bases and J by 1 base; unmatched bases: 5. Germline CDR1 reads MNHEY; CDR2 reads SVGAGI. The CDR3 DNA reads TGTGCCAGCAGTTTCCCTCTAGCGGGAGGCACAGATACGCAGTATTTT. It is translated as CASSFPLAGGTDTQYF.

This clonotype was seen repeatedly, ten times or more. J is TRBJ1-1 and V is TRBV9; a weak D match, TRBD1 (5 bases). The CDR3 extends over 18 amino acids. Germline V gene data show CDR1 as SGDLS and CDR2 as YYNGEE. V lost 0 bases and J 5 bases, leaving 23 bases between the germline ends. CDR3 in DNA: TGTGCCAGCAGCGTAGCTAACACAGACGCGGGGCGCCGTACTGAAGCTTTCTTT. Translating gives CASSVANTDAGRRTEAFF. The full variable domain, rest sourced from reference TRBV9 and TRBJ1-1, is DSGVTQTPKHLITATGQRVTLRCSPRSGDLSVYWYQQSLDQGLQFLIQYYNGEERAKGNILERFSAQQFPDLHSELNLSSLELGDSALYFCASSVANTDAGRRTEAFFGQGTRLTVV.

This clonotype was detected ten times or more. This sequence joins TRBV6-1 and TRBJ2-1, with 10 bases that match TRBD2. Germline V gene sequence: CDR1 MNHNS, CDR2 SASEGT. V shed 6 bases, J shed 5 bases, and the junction held 10 bases outside the gene matches. This CDR3 is built from 16 residues. This chain's CDR3 is CASSPQGLAVDNEQFF. The CDR3 DNA sequence: TGTGCCAGCAGCCCTCAAGGACTAGCGGTAGACAATGAGCAGTTCTTC.

A remark on this clonotype: A much larger clonotype is one base distant, so this may be a read error. This chain connects TRBV5-1 to TRBJ2-7; perhaps TRBD1 as D (6 bases). From germline, CDR1 is SGHRS and CDR2 YFSETQ. The CDR3 is 14 amino acids. This chain's CDR3 is CASSQTGPSYEPYF. As DNA, the CDR3 is TGCGCCAGCAGCCAGACAGGTCCCTCCTACGAGCCGTACTTC.

This clonotype came up many times. The rearrangement joins TRBV14 to TRBJ1-1, with TRBD1 identical over 7 bases. Losses at the gene ends were 1 base for V and 7 bases for J; bases not matched to a gene: 0. From germline, CDR1 is SGHDN and CDR2 FVKESK. The CDR3 extends over 12 amino acids. CDR3 sequence: CASSQGDSEAFF. In nucleotides, the CDR3 is TGTGCCAGCAGCCAAGGGGACAGTGAAGCTTTCTTT.

The rearrangement uses TRBV25-1 and TRBJ1-2; no clear D. Germline V gives CDR1 MGHDK, CDR2 SYGVNS. The CDR3 spans 14 residues. V was pared by 7 bases and J by 7 bases, with 19 bases between. CDR3 DNA sequence: TGTGCCAGCACGACGGCCGGGAAGGAGGGTGGCTACACCTTC. Its translation is CASTTAGKEGGYTF.

This chain connects TRBV19 to TRBJ2-3; 8 bases line up with TRBD2. V shed 6 bases, J shed 1 base, and the junction held 3 bases outside the gene matches. The CDR3 has 14 amino acids. Germline loops: CDR1 LNHDA, CDR2 SQIVND (reference sequence). CDR3 nucleotides: TGTGCCAGTAGGGCGGGAGGACGCACAGATACGCAGTATTTT. It encodes CASRAGGRTDTQYF.

V gene TRBV2 combines with J gene TRBJ2-1; 11 bases align to TRBD2. Looked up from germline, CDR1 is SNHLY and CDR2 is FYNNEI. V trimming: 8 bases; J trimming: 2 bases; junction bases outside the gene matches: 14. CDR3 length equals 18 residues. The CDR3 protein is CASCSSYSGRAPYNEQFF. Here the CDR3 DNA reads TGTGCCAGCTGTTCGTCCTATAGCGGGAGGGCCCCCTACAATGAGCAGTTCTTC.

This clonotype was seen a few times. The rearrangement joins TRBV6-5 to TRBJ1-5; D remains unclear. CDR3 length: 15 amino acids. V lost 0 bases and J lost 7, with 13 bases in between. Germline V gene lookup returns CDR1 MNHEY and CDR2 SVGAGI. CDR3 loop: CASSYSGMTSQPQHF. The CDR3, as DNA: TGTGCCAGCAGTTACTCGGGAATGACAAGCCAGCCCCAGCATTTT.

Ten or more counts support this clonotype. V is TRBV7-9 and J is TRBJ2-2; TRBD2 matches at 8 bases. Germline V gene sequence: CDR1 SEHNR, CDR2 FQNEAQ (reference sequence). This CDR3 spans 12 amino acids. DNA of the CDR3: TGTGCGTCGAAGCGGGAGACCGGGGAGCTGTTTTTT. Residues: CASKRETGELFF.

This clonotype occurred many times. The genes are TRBV4-3 and TRBJ1-6; 8 nucleotides align to TRBD1. This CDR3 comprises 16 residues. Germline V gives CDR1 LGHNA, CDR2 YSLEER. The V segment lost 1 base and the J segment 7 bases; nucleotides outside the gene matches: 6. CDR3 amino acids: CASSQAPGQENSPLHF. CDR3 nucleotide sequence: TGCGCCAGCAGCCAAGCTCCGGGACAGGAAAATTCACCCCTCCACTTT.

This clonotype was detected ten times or more. The chain combines TRBV5-5 with TRBJ2-5; D might be TRBD1 (7 bases). The CDR3 is 14 residues long. CDR1 is SGHKS and CDR2 is YYEKEE in the germline V gene (reference sequence). V was trimmed by 6 bases and J by 4 bases, leaving 16 bases between them. The CDR3 DNA sequence: TGTGCCAGCACCCCCAGGGGGAGGATAGAGACCCAGTACTTC. Encoded protein: CASTPRGRIETQYF.

This clonotype was seen many times. The chain couples TRBV12-3 or TRBV12-4 to TRBJ2-1, with 11 bases that match TRBD2. J gave up 7 bases and V 10 bases, and 9 bases lay outside the gene matches. CDR3 length: 14 amino acids. CDR3 protein: CATLAGGPRNEQFF. CDR3 DNA: TGTGCCACCTTAGCGGGAGGGCCTCGAAATGAGCAGTTCTTC.

The sample holds a few counts of this clonotype. This sequence joins TRBV7-2 and TRBJ1-5; no firm D call. Germline CDR1 reads SGHTA; CDR2 reads FQGNSA. This CDR3 has 15 amino acids. V lost 5 bases and J lost 7, with 18 bases in between. The CDR3 sequence is CASSPRTGFGQPQHF. Written as DNA, the CDR3 is TGTGCCAGCAGCCCTAGGACCGGGTTCGGACAGCCCCAGCATTTT. Variable domain in full (rest from reference TRBV7-2 and TRBJ1-5): GAGVSQSPSNKVTEKGKDVELRCDPISGHTALYWYRQSLGQGLEFLIYFQGNSAPDKSGLPSDRFSAERTGGSVSTLTIQRTQQEDSAVYLCASSPRTGFGQPQHFGDGTRLSIL.

This clonotype was seen ten or more times. The J gene is TRBJ1-5, the V gene TRBV6-5, with 10 bases aligning to TRBD1. The CDR3 extends over 15 amino acids. The V segment lost 2 bases and the J segment 6 bases; nucleotides outside the gene matches: 4. Per the germline V gene, CDR1 is MNHEY and CDR2 is SVGAGI. CDR3 DNA sequence: TGTGCCAGCAGTTACCGACAGGGGGCGGGTCAGCCCCAGCATTTT. It translates to CASSYRQGAGQPQHF.

The sample holds a few counts of this clonotype. This chain connects TRBV12-3 or TRBV12-4 to TRBJ2-7, with unresolved D. Trimming took 7 bases from V and 2 from J, leaving 18 bases between them. The CDR3 has 15 residues. The CDR3 is CASTLSIFNAYEQYF. CDR3 nucleotides: TGTGCCAGCACCCTCTCGATTTTTAATGCCTACGAGCAGTACTTC.

At least ten counts were recorded for this clonotype. Written as DNA, the CDR3 is TGTGCCAGCCTCAAGGGGTCCGGGGAGCTGTTTTTT. Its protein is CASLKGSGELFF. This chain connects TRBV12-3 or TRBV12-4 to TRBJ2-2; weak D call: TRBD1 (5 bases). The CDR3 extends over 12 amino acids. The V gene lost 8 bases and the J gene lost 6 bases, with 10 bases spanning the gap.

This chain joins TRBV20-1 and TRBJ1-1; D is possibly TRBD1 (5 bases). Germline V CDR1 and CDR2: DFQATT, SNEGSKA (reference sequence). Deletions cut 0 bases from V and 4 bases from J, with 21 bases between. The CDR3 contains 17 residues. CDR3 protein: CSARDPGLNTRGTEAFF. In nucleotides, the CDR3 is TGCAGTGCTAGAGATCCGGGACTAAACACTAGAGGCACTGAAGCTTTCTTT.

The sample holds many counts of this clonotype. V usage is TRBV10-3 and J usage is TRBJ2-2, with D possibly being TRBD2 (5 bases). This CDR3 is 15 amino acids long. Germline V gene data show CDR1 as ENHRY and CDR2 as SYGVKD. Trimming took off 8 bases at V and 2 bases at J, with 15 bases between the two ends. The CDR3 coding sequence is TGTGCCATCGGGAGCTTAGGAATTAACACCGGGGAGCTGTTTTTT. Its protein is CAIGSLGINTGELFF.

This chain connects TRBV12-5 to TRBJ2-3; no reliable D call. Trimming removed 2 bases at V and 0 bases at J, with 9 bases between. The CDR3 extends over 15 amino acids. Germline values: CDR1 LGHNT, CDR2 FRNRAP. CDR3 DNA: TGTGCTAGTGGTTTGACCCTGGACAGCACAGATACGCAGTATTTT. This translates into CASGLTLDSTDTQYF.

This clonotype showed up many times. This sequence joins TRBV18 and TRBJ2-7; 7 positions agree with TRBD2. CDR3 length equals 15 residues. Trimming removed 3 bases from V and 5 bases from J; junction bases left unmatched: 10. Germline V lookup: CDR1 KGHSH, CDR2 LQKENI. CDR3 bases: TGTGCCAGCTCACCGCCCGGGGGGTTCCCTGACGAGCAGTACTTC. Translating gives CASSPPGGFPDEQYF.

The CDR3 bases are TGTGCCAGCAGCTTAGGGAGACTAGTCGCGGAGACCCAGTACTTC. Protein: CASSLGRLVAETQYF. The genes are TRBV7-9 and TRBJ2-5; D possibly corresponds to TRBD2 (6 bases). The germline V and J ends were trimmed by 1 base and 5 bases, with 14 bases remaining between them. CDR1 is SEHNR, CDR2 FQNEAQ, per germline (reference sequence). CDR3 length: 15 amino acids. The whole variable domain, remainder taken from reference TRBV7-9 and TRBJ2-5, is DTGVSQNPRHKITKRGQNVTFRCDPISEHNRLYWYRQTLGQGPEFLTYFQNEAQLEKSRLLSDRFSAERPKGSFSTLEIQRTEQGDSAMYLCASSLGRLVAETQYFGPGTRLLVL.

This clonotype was found a few times. J is TRBJ1-1 and V is TRBV5-1; no clear D. The V and J ends lost 1 base and 0 bases respectively, with 7 bases between them. Germline CDR1 and CDR2: SGHRS and YFSETQ. This CDR3 comprises 14 residues. CDR3 sequence: CASSLWAVNTEAFF. Here the CDR3 DNA reads TGCGCCAGCAGCTTGTGGGCTGTGAACACTGAAGCTTTCTTT.

Ten or more counts support this clonotype. V and J are TRBV28 and TRBJ2-7, with TRBD1 matching 9 bases. The CDR3 covers 15 residues. Per the germline V gene, CDR1 is MDHEN and CDR2 is SYDVKM. J gave up 5 bases and V 5 bases, and 10 bases lay outside the gene matches. In nucleotides, the CDR3 is TGTGCCAGCAGTCTTAGTGACAGGGGGTACGACGAGCAGTACTTC. This sequence encodes CASSLSDRGYDEQYF.

This clonotype was seen many times. The chain is built from TRBV7-9 and TRBJ2-5; TRBD2 is a possible D gene (5 bases). Per the germline V gene, CDR1 is SEHNR and CDR2 is FQNEAQ (reference sequence). Between the trimmed V and J ends, which lost 8 bases and 3 bases, there was a span of 13 bases. The CDR3 consists of 13 residues. CDR3 loop: CASFHGLEETQYF. The CDR3 nucleotides read TGTGCCAGCTTCCACGGACTGGAAGAGACCCAGTACTTC.

The J gene is TRBJ2-1, the V gene TRBV3-1; D gene ambiguous. CDR3 length: 12 residues. The V end was cut by 3 bases, the J end by 11 bases, with 11 bases between. Looked up from germline, CDR1 is LGHDT and CDR2 is YNNKEL (reference sequence). CDR3 sequence reads: CASSHQTGKQFF. CDR3 bases: TGTGCCAGCAGCCATCAGACGGGCAAGCAGTTCTTC.

This clonotype was counted at least ten times. V is TRBV11-2 and J is TRBJ2-1; D not resolved. This CDR3 is built from 13 residues. V gave up 3 bases and J gave up 9 bases, with 12 bases separating them. Germline CDR1 is SGHAT and CDR2 is FQNNGV. CDR3 in amino acids: CASSFKLGSEQFF. CDR3 in DNA: TGTGCCAGCAGCTTCAAATTGGGTAGTGAGCAGTTCTTC. Filled out from reference TRBV11-2 and TRBJ2-1, the complete variable domain reads EAGVAQSPRYKIIEKRQSVAFWCNPISGHATLYWYQQILGQGPKLLIQFQNNGVVDDSQLPKDRFSAERLKGVDSTLKIQPAKLEDSAVYLCASSFKLGSEQFFGPGTRLTVL.

This rearrangement joins TRBV7-9 to TRBJ2-3; TRBD2 agrees at 15 bases. This CDR3 contains 17 residues. The ends lost 4 bases at V and 2 bases at J; junction bases unmatched: 4. CDR1 is SEHNR, CDR2 FQNEAQ, per germline (reference sequence). Written as DNA, the CDR3 is TGTGCCAGCAGCTCTTGGACTAGCGGGAGGGTCACAGATACGCAGTATTTT. Translation: CASSSWTSGRVTDTQYF.